The clone carrying this T cell receptor (beta chain) was observed a few times. TCRdb re-called the 5' RACE reads with MiXCR, one entry per CDR3 protein. The repertoire has roughly 770,000 distinct CDR3 sequences, 15% to 20% of them found once; the top ten carry less than 15%. The donors were all healthy and Caucasian. The CDR3 spans 15 residues. Trimming at V came to 4 bases and at J to 1 base, leaving 4 bases not matched to a gene. Germline V gene data show CDR1 as DFQATT and CDR2 as SNEGSKA (reference sequence). This specimen comes from a study of identical twins. These data also featured in a second study, about T cells expressing NK-cell markers. That publication notes: Source material for TCR beta repertoires consisted of sorted CD3+CD56+NKG2C+, CD3+CD56+NKG2C- and CD3+CD56-NKG2C+ T cells. For several experiments, T cell sorting was restricted to the alpha-beta TCR population by means of an anti-gamma-delta TCR antibody. Researchers report these clonotypes also headed the CD3+CD56-NKG2C+ fraction in a few donors.

The receptor's source is a woman younger than 35 in good health. Material: PBMCs. This chain connects TRBV20-1 to TRBJ2-5, with 12 bases identical to TRBD2. The CDR3 region is CSAILAGGPQETQYF. In DNA, the CDR3 is TGCAGTGCTATCCTAGCGGGAGGGCCCCAAGAGACCCAGTACTTC.